The source of this TCR beta chain is a study of blood T cell repertoires in COVID-19. Clones were read by immunoSEQ multiplex PCR, and TCRdb kept only the in-frame ones, dropping some. Of about 280,000 clones in the sample, approximately 81% were seen once. Germline values: CDR1 SNHLY, CDR2 FYNNEI. The CDR3 spans 15 residues. V was cut by 4 bases and J by 0 bases, with 10 bases left in between. Across about two dozen US areas, participants ranged in age from 18 to 89 years. The sample was PBMCs or T cells enriched from blood (not recorded which). This sequence joins TRBV2 and TRBJ1-5; possibly TRBD1 for D (6 bases). The clonotype comes from a woman aged 45-65 years who had recovered from COVID-19. In DNA, the CDR3 is TGTGCCAGCAGTGCGGGGGGCAATAGCAATCAGCCCCAGCATTTT. The encoded protein is CASSAGGNSNQPQHF.